These 3 T cell receptor beta chains originate from one sample sequenced in a study of identical twins listed by TCRdb under 2016. The method behind the library was 5' RACE. Sequencing used an Illumina HiSeq 2000. TCRdb handled the public reads itself, with Q25 trimming in fastp and clone calling in MiXCR, and kept productive beta chains. Every CDR3 protein is listed once, alongside the most common genes and DNA of its rows. The sample yields approximately 890,000 distinct CDR3 sequences; approximately 13% were counted once. Around 1.6% of the sample is taken by the ten largest. This sample also appeared in a second study, on yellow fever vaccine responses in identical twins.

Source material: PBMCs. All receptors derive from a woman between 18 and 29 years old in good health.

The sample holds a few counts of this clonotype. This rearrangement joins TRBV19 to TRBJ2-7; weak D call: TRBD1 (7 bases). The germline gives CDR1 LNHDA, CDR2 SQIVND (reference sequence). Trimming pared 3 bases from V and 7 bases from J, leaving 16 bases between. This CDR3 is 14 amino acids long. The CDR3 sequence is CASSIAQGGGEQYF. Written as DNA, the CDR3 is TGTGCCAGTAGTATCGCTCAGGGGGGAGGTGAGCAGTACTTC. The whole variable domain, remainder taken from reference TRBV19 and TRBJ2-7, is DGGITQSPKYLFRKEGQNVTLSCEQNLNHDAMYWYRQDPGQGLRLIYYSQIVNDFQKGDIAEGYSVSREKKESFPLTVTSAQKNPTAFYLCASSIAQGGGEQYFGPGTRLTVT.

This clonotype was picked up many times. This rearrangement joins TRBV7-8 to TRBJ1-5; D unresolved. This CDR3 has 14 residues. The ends were cut back, 5 bases at V and 5 bases at J, with 13 bases in the middle. Germline-derived CDR1 and CDR2 are SGHVS and FQNEAQ. The CDR3 region is CASSPGRVDQPQHF. The CDR3, as DNA: TGTGCCAGCAGCCCCGGGAGGGTAGATCAGCCCCAGCATTTT.

This clonotype has a handful of counts. The genes are TRBV4-1 and TRBJ2-5, with D unresolved. Per the germline V gene, CDR1 is MGHRA and CDR2 is YSYEKL. Trimming removed 7 bases from V and 2 bases from J, with 11 bases in between. This CDR3 has 13 amino acids. As DNA, the CDR3 is TGCGCCAGCAAGGGTTTAAGTCAAGAGACCCAGTACTTC. Translated: CASKGLSQETQYF.